Below are 5 T cell receptor beta chains sequenced from a single sample in a study of CD8 T cells in ankylosing spondylitis. Their antigen targets remain unknown. TCRdb re-derived calls from the 5' RACE reads in MiXCR, one entry per CDR3 protein. The repertoire holds under 950,000 distinct CDR3 sequences, with around a fifth as singletons. General observations from the study: Blood of patients with ankylosing spondylitis appeared to be characterized by a TCR beta motif of eight or nine highly homologous variants.

Specimen: blood, either unsorted or a sorted T cell fraction (not recorded which). The receptors stem from a male donor with ankylosing spondylitis.

The chain joins TRBV5-1 to TRBJ2-7; 12 bases align to TRBD2. Germline V gives CDR1 SGHRS, CDR2 YFSETQ. The J segment lost 0 bases and the V segment lost 0 bases, leaving 7 bases of the junction unmatched. The CDR3 length is 18 residues. The CDR3 DNA reads as TGCGCCAGCAGCTTGGTGGGGACTAGCGGGTACCTCTCCTACGAGCAGTACTTC. Residues: CASSLVGTSGYLSYEQYF.

Only a few counts were recorded for this clonotype. This chain links TRBV6-5 with TRBJ1-4; 10 bases are a match to TRBD1. The germline gives CDR1 MNHEY, CDR2 SVGAGI. This CDR3 has 15 residues. J lost 7 bases, V lost 4 bases, and 6 bases had no gene match. CDR3 in DNA: TGTGCCAGCAGTTCCGACAGGGGGCCTGGTGAAAAACTGTTTTTT. It encodes CASSSDRGPGEKLFF.

In this sample, this clonotype turned up a few times. The chain links TRBV29-1 to TRBJ2-1; 7 nucleotides line up with TRBD2. The CDR3 runs to 14 residues. The germline V gene encodes CDR1 SQVTM and CDR2 ANQGSEA. V trimming: 3 bases; J trimming: 2 bases; junction bases outside the gene matches: 4. CDR3 amino acids: CSVDWGRAYNEQFF. CDR3 coding DNA: TGCAGCGTTGATTGGGGGAGGGCCTACAATGAGCAGTTCTTC.

This rearrangement joins TRBV20-1 to TRBJ2-3; 13 bases map to TRBD2. This CDR3 has 15 amino acids. CDR1 DFQATT and CDR2 SNEGSKA come from the germline V gene (reference sequence). The CDR3 is CSLGLAGEWADTQYF. The CDR3 DNA follows: TGCAGCCTAGGACTAGCGGGGGAGTGGGCAGATACGCAGTATTTT.

This clonotype was counted only a few times. The V gene is TRBV27, the J gene TRBJ2-2; weak D call: TRBD1 (5 bases). V was cut by 1 base and J by 2 bases, with 11 bases left in between. The CDR3 loop spans 16 amino acids. CDR1 and CDR2 from the germline V gene are MNHEY and SMNVEV (reference sequence). The CDR3: CASSLWSGINTGELFF. The CDR3 DNA reads as TGTGCCAGCAGTTTATGGTCAGGGATCAACACCGGGGAGCTGTTTTTT.